This section outlines one TCR beta chain sequence together with its context. These data belong to a study of blood T cell repertoires in COVID-19. Study at large: The samples span acute and convalescent COVID-19 from the United States, Italy and Spain.

Trimming took 4 bases from V and 7 from J, leaving 8 bases between them. CDR3 size: 11 residues. Recovered Cohort 3 donors showed two negative PCRs, clearance, or symptom resolution. Clones were read by immunoSEQ multiplex PCR, and TCRdb kept only the in-frame ones, dropping some. The data show hundreds of thousands of clones, around nine tenths seen once. Input material: PBMCs or T cells enriched from blood (not recorded which). This TCR derives from a woman in her forties or fifties who had recovered from COVID-19. This chain joins TRBV12-3 or TRBV12-4 and TRBJ2-7; TRBD1 is a possible D gene (5 bases). This chain's CDR3 is CASSSRQEQYF. The CDR3 bases are TGTGCCAGCAGTTCTAGACAGGAGCAGTACTTC.